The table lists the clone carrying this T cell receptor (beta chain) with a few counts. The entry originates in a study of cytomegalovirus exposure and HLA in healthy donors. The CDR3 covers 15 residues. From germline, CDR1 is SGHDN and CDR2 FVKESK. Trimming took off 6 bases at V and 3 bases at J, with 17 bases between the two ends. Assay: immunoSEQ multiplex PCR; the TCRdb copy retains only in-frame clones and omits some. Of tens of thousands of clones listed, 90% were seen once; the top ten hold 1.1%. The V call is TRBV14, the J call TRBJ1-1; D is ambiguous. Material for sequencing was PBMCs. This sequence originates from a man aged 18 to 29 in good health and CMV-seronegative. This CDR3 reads CASRKPTMQDTEAFF. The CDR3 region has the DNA TGTGCCAGCAGAAAACCGACCATGCAGGACACTGAAGCTTTCTTT. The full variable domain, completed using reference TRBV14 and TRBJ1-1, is EAGVTQFPSHSVIEKGQTVTLRCDPISGHDNLYWYRRVMGKEIKFLLHFVKESKQDESGMPNNRFLAERTGGTYSTLKVQPAELEDSGVYFCASRKPTMQDTEAFFGQGTRLTVV.